What follows are 25 T cell receptor beta chains derived from one specimen sequenced in a study of human T cells and chemical hapten exposure. TCRdb itself ran the RACE reads through MiXCR, one entry per CDR3 protein. The sample lists about 180,000 distinct CDR3 sequences; roughly 30% were seen once. Time point indicated: pre-sensitization, week 0. As to treatment: therapeutic diphenylcyclopropenone sensitization with weekly scalp DPC. This specimen was whole blood, taken in connection with sensitization to the hapten diphenylcyclopropenone (DPC). The source of these receptors is a woman aged 25 to 39 with alopecia areata. Some clones in this sample may be carry-over from other donors' samples.

This clonotype was picked up a small number of times. V and J are TRBV4-3 and TRBJ2-7, with 10 bases lining up with TRBD2. This CDR3 contains 16 residues. J gave up 2 bases and V 3 bases, and 7 bases lay outside the gene matches. Germline V gene data show CDR1 as LGHNA and CDR2 as YSLEER. DNA for the CDR3: TGCGCCAGCAGCCAGGCCGGGACTAGCGCGACCTACGAGCAGTACTTC. Translation gives CASSQAGTSATYEQYF.

V usage is TRBV28 and J usage is TRBJ1-1, with a possible D match to TRBD1 (6 bases). CDR1 is MDHEN, CDR2 SYDVKM, per germline. The CDR3 runs to 16 residues. The V end was cut by 4 bases, the J end by 1 base, with 16 bases between. CDR3 loop: CASSSPHRVGNTEAFF. The DNA for the CDR3 is TGTGCCAGCAGTTCACCCCACAGGGTGGGGAACACTGAAGCTTTCTTT.

The V call is TRBV28, the J call TRBJ2-4, with 9 bases matching TRBD1. Germline trimming cut 3 bases from V and 6 bases from J; bases unmatched to any gene: 6. Germline CDR1 reads MDHEN; CDR2 reads SYDVKM. The CDR3 consists of 15 residues. This chain's CDR3 is CASSLDRGGVNIQYF. The CDR3 nucleotides are TGTGCCAGCAGTTTGGACAGGGGTGGCGTAAACATTCAGTACTTC.

The rearrangement links TRBV6-1 to TRBJ1-1, with 8 nucleotides matching TRBD1. With 2 bases clipped from V and 0 bases from J, the junction kept 8 bases outside the gene matches. Germline values: CDR1 MNHNS, CDR2 SASEGT. This CDR3 region has 17 residues. The CDR3 DNA sequence: TGTGCCAGCAGTGAACCTACAGGGGGGTCTCTGAACACTGAAGCTTTCTTT. It specifies CASSEPTGGSLNTEAFF.

This clonotype was seen only a few times. The chain links TRBV2 to TRBJ1-5; D may be TRBD1 (6 bases). Per germline, CDR1 SNHLY and CDR2 FYNNEI. V dropped 1 base and J dropped 2 bases, with 9 bases sitting between them. This CDR3 comprises 15 residues. CDR3 amino acids: CASSEEGVGNQPQHF. The CDR3 region has the DNA TGTGCCAGCAGTGAAGAGGGGGTGGGCAATCAGCCCCAGCATTTT. Looking up the rest from reference TRBV2 and TRBJ1-5 gives the full variable domain: EPEVTQTPSHQVTQMGQEVILRCVPISNHLYFYWYRQILGQKVEFLVSFYNNEISEKSEIFDDQFSVERPDGSNFTLKIRSTKLEDSAMYFCASSEEGVGNQPQHFGDGTRLSIL.

In its sample, this clonotype was seen a few times. The rearrangement links TRBV6-2 or TRBV6-3 to TRBJ2-1; the D is unclear. The CDR3 contains 11 residues. The V end was cut by 2 bases, the J end by 10 bases, with 6 bases between. Germline loops: CDR1 MNHEY, CDR2 SVGEGT. This CDR3 is CASSYPTEQFF. CDR3 nucleotide sequence: TGTGCCAGCAGTTACCCCACCGAGCAGTTCTTC.

The V and J genes are TRBV6-1 and TRBJ2-2; 7 nucleotides agree with TRBD1. Germline V gives CDR1 MNHNS, CDR2 SASEGT. Trimming took 7 bases from V and 2 from J; bases not matched to a gene: 7. CDR3 size: 15 residues. This CDR3 is CASIPGQTNTGELFF. DNA of the CDR3: TGTGCCAGCATACCGGGACAGACTAACACCGGGGAGCTGTTTTTT.

V gene TRBV6-2 or TRBV6-3 combines with J gene TRBJ1-1; possible D gene TRBD1, 6 bases. The V gene's germline CDR1 is MNHEY and CDR2 SVGEGT. The CDR3 is 13 amino acids. Trimming removed 5 bases at V and 5 bases at J, with 12 bases between. The CDR3 sequence: CASSTEQGTEAFF. CDR3 DNA sequence: TGTGCCAGCAGTACAGAACAGGGAACTGAAGCTTTCTTT.

This rearrangement joins TRBV12-3 or TRBV12-4 to TRBJ2-3; D remains ambiguous. V was clipped by 2 bases and J by 12 bases, with 12 bases between them. The CDR3 totals 12 residues. This CDR3 is CASSLRAALQYF. DNA of the CDR3: TGTGCCAGCAGTTTAAGGGCGGCCCTTCAGTATTTT.

This chain links TRBV11-1 with TRBJ2-1; 9 bases fit TRBD2. The V and J ends lost 0 bases and 8 bases, in that order; junction bases with no gene match: 11. This CDR3 comprises 17 residues. Germline V lookup: CDR1 SGHAT, CDR2 FQDESV (reference sequence). CDR3 DNA sequence: TGTGCCAGCAGCTTAGCGGGACTAGCAAGAGAGGTCCATGAGCAGTTCTTC. Amino acid sequence: CASSLAGLAREVHEQFF.

This clonotype has a handful of counts. This chain joins TRBV28 and TRBJ2-1, with TRBD1 matching over 10 bases. V dropped 6 bases and J dropped 4; count of bases not matched to a gene: 6. CDR1 is MDHEN and CDR2 is SYDVKM in the germline V gene. The CDR3 has 15 residues. The CDR3, as DNA: TGTGCCAGCAGAGGGACAGGGGCGCGGTACAATGAGCAGTTCTTC. Protein: CASRGTGARYNEQFF.

V usage is TRBV29-1 and J usage is TRBJ2-7, with 8 nucleotides matching TRBD1. Unmatched junction bases numbered 4, after V lost 6 bases and J lost 3 bases. The germline gives CDR1 SQVTM, CDR2 ANQGSEA. This CDR3 has 12 residues. CDR3 sequence: CSVNDRGYEQYF. CDR3 DNA: TGCAGCGTCAATGACAGGGGCTACGAGCAGTACTTC.

V is TRBV28 and J is TRBJ2-1; the match to TRBD1 covers 7 bases. The length of the CDR3 is 11 residues. CDR1 and CDR2 (germline): MDHEN, SYDVKM. V lost 7 bases to trimming and J lost 12 bases; unmatched junction nucleotides: 6. The CDR3 DNA follows: TGTGCCAGCAAAACAGGGGCCGGGCAGTTCTTC. This gives the protein CASKTGAGQFF.

Here the CDR3 reads CASSSPGALNYEQYF. CDR3 DNA sequence: TGCGCCAGCAGCTCGCCCGGGGCCCTTAACTACGAGCAGTACTTC. The J gene is TRBJ2-7, the V gene TRBV5-1, with D perhaps TRBD1 or TRBD2 (5 bases each). Deletions cut 3 bases from V and 3 bases from J, with 16 bases between. CDR1 and CDR2 from the germline V gene are SGHRS and YFSETQ. The CDR3 covers 15 residues. Filled out from reference TRBV5-1 and TRBJ2-7, the complete variable domain reads KAGVTQTPRYLIKTRGQQVTLSCSPISGHRSVSWYQQTPGQGLQFLFEYFSETQRNKGNFPGRFSGRQFSNSRSEMNVSTLELGDSALYLCASSSPGALNYEQYFGPGTRLTVT.

The V call is TRBV29-1, the J call TRBJ2-1; D gene uncertain. Germline assignment: CDR1 SQVTM and CDR2 ANQGSEA. The CDR3 covers 12 residues. The V end lost 6 bases, the J end lost 8 bases, and 14 bases lay between the germline ends. The CDR3 sequence: CSVGKDRDEQFF. The CDR3 DNA is TGCAGCGTGGGAAAGGATCGCGATGAGCAGTTCTTC.

The chain links TRBV2 to TRBJ1-5, with D perhaps matching TRBD1 (6 bases). Germline V gives CDR1 SNHLY, CDR2 FYNNEI. The V and J ends lost 6 bases and 2 bases respectively, with 17 bases between them. This CDR3 spans 16 amino acids. CDR3 coding DNA: TGTGCCAGCAGCCCCCTGGGGACATTTGGCAATCAGCCCCAGCATTTT. It translates to CASSPLGTFGNQPQHF.

The V call is TRBV15, the J call TRBJ2-1; no clear D gene. The CDR3 totals 13 residues. Trimming left V 8 bases short and J 1 base short, with 9 bases between. In germline, CDR1 is LNHNV, CDR2 YYDKDF (reference sequence). CDR3 in amino acids: CATGHKSYNEQFF. The DNA of the CDR3 is TGTGCCACCGGCCATAAGTCCTACAATGAGCAGTTCTTC.

V gene TRBV20-1 combines with J gene TRBJ2-7; 15 bases are shared with TRBD2. The length of the CDR3 is 17 residues. The V gene's germline CDR1 is DFQATT and CDR2 SNEGSKA (reference sequence). The trim removed 4 bases at V and 4 bases at J, leaving 11 bases unmatched. The CDR3, as DNA: TGCAGTGCTACCGGGACTAGCGGGAGGCAAAATAAATACGAGCAGTACTTC. This translates into CSATGTSGRQNKYEQYF.

The V and J genes are TRBV11-3 and TRBJ1-2, with D perhaps TRBD1 (5 bases). Germline assignment: CDR1 SGHNT and CDR2 YENEEA. Trimming shortened V by 4 bases and J by 8 bases, and 11 bases separated the two germline ends. This CDR3 has 12 amino acids. The CDR3, as DNA: TGTGCCAGCAGCTCTGGGGCGGGGGGCTACACCTTC. Translation gives CASSSGAGGYTF.

This clonotype came up a few times. The chain couples TRBV29-1 to TRBJ1-1; D is uncertain. Looked up from germline, CDR1 is SQVTM and CDR2 is ANQGSEA. The germline V and J ends were trimmed by 4 bases and 1 base, with 10 bases remaining between them. The CDR3 is 13 amino acids. CDR3 region: CSVGNVGNTEAFF. As DNA, the CDR3 is TGCAGCGTTGGGAACGTTGGGAACACTGAAGCTTTCTTT.

In this sample, this clonotype turned up a few times. V and J are TRBV28 and TRBJ2-1; 8 bases are a match to TRBD2. CDR1 is MDHEN, CDR2 SYDVKM, per germline. There are 16 residues in the CDR3. J lost 3 bases, V lost 4 bases, and 8 bases had no gene match. The DNA for the CDR3 is TGTGCCAGCAGTTCCGCTGGCGGGGGGAACTACAATGAGCAGTTCTTC. Its translation: CASSSAGGGNYNEQFF.

The chain carries TRBV2 and TRBJ2-5; 7 bases match TRBD2. Germline loops: CDR1 SNHLY, CDR2 FYNNEI. V lost 7 bases and J lost 3; bases outside the gene matches: 5. CDR3 length equals 13 residues. The CDR3, as DNA: TGTGCCAGCACGTCCCTAGCGGAAGAGACCCAGTACTTC. Its protein product is CASTSLAEETQYF.

This clonotype has more than one count but fewer than ten. This chain joins TRBV9 and TRBJ1-1, with TRBD1 matching 8 bases. The trim removed 3 bases at V and 4 bases at J, leaving 8 bases unmatched. The CDR3 totals 15 residues. Germline CDR1 reads SGDLS; CDR2 reads YYNGEE. The CDR3 region has the DNA TGTGCCAGCAGCGGGACAGGGAAAGTTCCCACTGAAGCTTTCTTT. Translated, it gives CASSGTGKVPTEAFF.

This clonotype was seen only a few times. This rearrangement joins TRBV12-3 or TRBV12-4 to TRBJ2-2; 12 bases line up with TRBD2. V was clipped by 6 bases and J by 4 bases; unmatched bases: 6. The CDR3 contains 16 residues. The CDR3, as DNA: TGTGCCAGCAGGGAACCGGGACTAGCGGGCACCGGGGAGCTGTTTTTT. As protein: CASREPGLAGTGELFF.

This chain links TRBV5-1 with TRBJ1-2, with 10 nucleotides matching TRBD1. The CDR3 is 14 residues long. Germline CDR1 is SGHRS and CDR2 is YFSETQ. Losses at the gene ends were 4 bases for V and 4 bases for J; bases not matched to a gene: 4. The CDR3 coding sequence is TGCGCCAGCAGCATGGGACAGGGGTCCTATGGCTACACCTTC. It yields the protein CASSMGQGSYGYTF.